This passage covers 15 T cell receptor beta chains from one sample sequenced in a study of cytotoxic CD8 clonotypes in ibrutinib-treated CLL. TCRdb's copy holds only in-frame clones and misses some; the assay was immunoSEQ multiplex PCR. The sample consists of 40,000 or so clones, roughly 69% of them appearing once. The sample here was PBMCs, taken after 12 months of ibrutinib treatment. Every receptor here comes from a human donor with chronic lymphocytic leukemia.

A note on this clone: The sample has other DNA sequences that encode this CDR3 too. V usage is TRBV5-6 and J usage is TRBJ2-7; D gene uncertain. This CDR3 spans 12 amino acids. CDR1 is SGHDT, CDR2 YYEEEE, per germline. V was cut by 2 bases and J by 3 bases, with 6 bases left in between. CDR3: CASSLTNYEQYF. The CDR3 coding sequence is TGTGCCAGCAGCTTAACAAACTACGAGCAGTACTTC.

The J gene is TRBJ2-1, the V gene TRBV28, with D possibly being TRBD1 or TRBD2 (7 bases each). CDR3 length equals 15 residues. Germline CDR1 MDHEN, CDR2 SYDVKM. V was trimmed by 7 bases and J by 2 bases, leaving 15 bases between them. The CDR3 sequence: CASIRPGGAYNEQFF. Here the CDR3 DNA reads TGTGCCAGCATAAGACCAGGGGGGGCCTACAATGAGCAGTTCTTC.

The chain uses TRBV19 and TRBJ2-7, with D possibly being TRBD1 or TRBD2 (7 bases each). The CDR3 has 14 amino acids. Trimming pared 2 bases from V and 5 bases from J, leaving 13 bases between. Germline loops: CDR1 LNHDA, CDR2 SQIVND (reference sequence). This chain's CDR3 is CASSINRGGNEQYF. In DNA, the CDR3 is TGTGCCAGTAGTATAAACAGGGGAGGGAACGAGCAGTACTTC. Using reference TRBV19 and TRBJ2-7 for the parts outside the CDR3, the full variable domain is DGGITQSPKYLFRKEGQNVTLSCEQNLNHDAMYWYRQDPGQGLRLIYYSQIVNDFQKGDIAEGYSVSREKKESFPLTVTSAQKNPTAFYLCASSINRGGNEQYFGPGTRLTVT.

Regarding this clone: The junction shows a germline mismatch at one end, possibly a read error. The chain combines TRBV9 with TRBJ2-7, with 7 bases fitting TRBD1. Germline-derived CDR1 and CDR2 are SGDLS and YYNGEE. The CDR3 is 14 amino acids. The CDR3 is CASSVRDSDYGQYF. The CDR3 DNA sequence: TGTGCCAGCAGCGTCCGGGACAGTGACTACGGGCAGTACTTC.

The V gene is TRBV6-1, the J gene TRBJ1-1; TRBD1 agrees at 9 bases. CDR1 MNHNS and CDR2 SASEGT come from the germline V gene. The CDR3 has 15 residues. V lost 6 bases, J lost 1 base, and 6 bases stayed unmatched. CDR3 amino acids: CASRPPQGANTEAFF. The CDR3 region has the DNA TGTGCCAGCAGGCCGCCACAGGGGGCGAACACTGAAGCTTTCTTT.

This chain links TRBV18 with TRBJ2-7, with D hard to call. The V gene lost 0 bases and the J gene lost 2 bases, with 5 bases spanning the gap. CDR3 length: 13 amino acids. Germline V gene lookup returns CDR1 KGHSH and CDR2 LQKENI. The CDR3 DNA sequence: TGTGCCAGCTCACCACCCGAGCCCTACGAGCAGTACTTC. Translated: CASSPPEPYEQYF.

The chain couples TRBV6-1 to TRBJ2-3; D unresolved. V lost 5 bases and J lost 2, with 5 bases in between. CDR3 length: 12 amino acids. From germline, CDR1 is MNHNS and CDR2 SASEGT. DNA of the CDR3: TGTGCCAGCAGTTTCTACACAGATACGCAGTATTTT. As protein: CASSFYTDTQYF.

The rearrangement links TRBV7-2 to TRBJ2-2; D unclear. CDR3 length equals 15 residues. V lost 4 bases, J lost 8 bases, and 17 bases lay in between. The germline CDR1 and CDR2 sequences are SGHTA and FQGNSA. The CDR3 reads CASSYDGRVGGELFF. The CDR3 DNA follows: TGTGCCAGCAGCTACGACGGCCGTGTAGGTGGGGAGCTGTTTTTT.

DNA of the CDR3: TGTGCCAGCAGCTTGGGCACGGTCACCTCCTACAATGAGCAGTTCTTC. Translated, it gives CASSLGTVTSYNEQFF. This chain links TRBV5-4 with TRBJ2-1; D ambiguous. The germline V and J ends were trimmed by 0 bases and 0 bases, with 10 bases remaining between them. Germline-derived CDR1 and CDR2 are SGHNT and YYREEE (reference sequence). This CDR3 spans 16 amino acids.

The CDR3 region is CSVGQGPAEQYF. CDR3 sequence (DNA): TGCAGCGTCGGACAGGGCCCCGCCGAGCAGTACTTC. The rearrangement joins TRBV29-1 to TRBJ2-7; TRBD1 matches at 8 bases. From germline, CDR1 is SQVTM and CDR2 ANQGSEA. J gave up 6 bases and V 6 bases, and 7 bases lay outside the gene matches. The CDR3 is made up of 12 amino acids.

This rearrangement joins TRBV7-9 to TRBJ1-2; the D gene is possibly TRBD1 (5 bases). Germline CDR1 reads SEHNR; CDR2 reads FQNEAQ (reference sequence). CDR3 length equals 16 residues. Trimming pared 5 bases from V and 4 bases from J, leaving 20 bases between. CDR3 in amino acids: CASSTYNTGLSYGYTF. CDR3 nucleotide sequence: TGTGCCAGCAGCACCTACAACACGGGACTGAGCTATGGCTACACCTTC.

The genes are TRBV6-5 and TRBJ2-1, with 13 positions matching TRBD2. CDR1 and CDR2 (germline): MNHEY, SVGAGI. The V gene end was trimmed by 7 bases and the J gene end by 10 bases; junction bases not matched to a gene: 7. The CDR3 is 14 amino acids. CDR3 sequence: CASKRTSGSNEQFF. The CDR3 DNA sequence: TGTGCCAGCAAACGGACTAGCGGGAGTAACGAGCAGTTCTTC.

CDR3 residues: CASRLSGTQYF. The DNA for the CDR3 is TGTGCCAGCAGGTTGTCCGGGACCCAGTACTTC. The chain joins TRBV5-8 to TRBJ2-5, with D uncertain. Trimming shortened V by 5 bases and J by 7 bases, and 9 bases separated the two germline ends. CDR1 and CDR2 (germline): SGHTS, YDEGEE. The CDR3 has 11 amino acids. Combining the CDR3 with reference TRBV5-8 and TRBJ2-5 gives the whole variable domain EAGVTQSPTHLIKTRGQQATLRCSPISGHTSVYWYQQALGLGLQFLLWYDEGEERNRGNFPPRFSGRQFPNYSSELNVNALELEDSALYLCASRLSGTQYFGPGTRLLVL.

CDR3 loop: CASTGTNKEAFF. As DNA, the CDR3 is TGCGCCAGCACCGGGACAAACAAAGAAGCTTTCTTT. V and J are TRBV10-1 and TRBJ1-1, with a weak D call TRBD1 (6 bases). The CDR3 sequence is 12 residues long. V lost 7 bases and J lost 8, with 14 bases in between. CDR1 is WNHNN, CDR2 SYGVQD, per germline (reference sequence).

The sample holds a few counts of this clone. V and J are TRBV18 and TRBJ1-2; no firm D call. Per the germline V gene, CDR1 is KGHSH and CDR2 is LQKENI. Trimming took 2 bases from V and 3 from J, leaving 4 bases between them. The CDR3 has 12 amino acids. CDR3 in DNA: TGTGCCAGCTCACCAAGGGACTATGGCTACACCTTC. Its translation: CASSPRDYGYTF.